This T cell receptor beta chain was captured in a study of T cell changes during pregnancy in multiple sclerosis. The CDR3 has 13 residues. Losses at the gene ends were 4 bases for V and 5 bases for J; bases not matched to a gene: 2. Germline CDR1 is SGHNT and CDR2 is YYREEE (reference sequence). The assay was immunoSEQ multiplex PCR, and TCRdb's table has in-frame clones only and misses some. This sample has about 68,000 clones, with about 90% found just once. The chain uses TRBV5-4 and TRBJ2-5; 10 bases map to TRBD1. The receptor's source is a female donor in good health, enrolled as a control in a pregnancy study. Sequences were derived from peripheral blood, sampled in the second trimester of pregnancy. The CDR3 DNA sequence: TGTGCCAGCAGCCCGGGACAGGGGGAGACCCAGTACTTC. Translation: CASSPGQGETQYF.